These T cell receptor beta chains were read from a single sample in a study of CD8 T cells in acute hepatitis C reinfection. Clones were read by immunoSEQ multiplex PCR, and TCRdb kept only the in-frame ones, dropping some. The top ten clones hold roughly 9.8% of a sample with 30,000 to 45,000 clones, roughly 88% of them seen once. The specimen was naive CD8+ T cells from PBMCs. The receptor set was obtained from a woman under 30 who spontaneously cleared hepatitis C infection. The CDR3 runs from the conserved cysteine through the conserved F or W. The order of the fields is V gene, D gene, clone size, J gene, CDR3 DNA, CDR3 protein. D genes are given only for firm matches. A clone size is listed for some rows: how often the clone was seen (once, few, many), or a class if it is expanded.

V gene: TRBV19; D gene: -; clone size: -; J gene: TRBJ1-4; CDR3 DNA: TGTGCCAGTAGTATCTATCGGGGGAATGAAAAACTGTTTTTT; CDR3 protein: CASSIYRGNEKLFF
V gene: TRBV19; D gene: TRBD1; clone size: -; J gene: TRBJ2-1; CDR3 DNA: TGTGCCAGCGGGGACAGGGCCTTAACGGGTGAGCAGTTCTTC; CDR3 protein: CASGDRALTGEQFF
V gene: TRBV6-4; D gene: -; clone size: once; J gene: TRBJ1-5; CDR3 DNA: TGTGCCAGCAGCTACCCGGGGAGCAATCAGCCCCAGCATTTT; CDR3 protein: CASSYPGSNQPQHF
V gene: TRBV6-5; D gene: -; clone size: -; J gene: TRBJ1-1; CDR3 DNA: TGTGCCAGCAGCCGCATGGGGACTGAAGCTTTCTTT; CDR3 protein: CASSRMGTEAFF
V gene: TRBV5-1; D gene: -; clone size: -; J gene: TRBJ2-5; CDR3 DNA: TGCGCCAGCAGCCCAACTAGTTTTGAGACCCAGTACTTC; CDR3 protein: CASSPTSFETQYF
V gene: TRBV6-6; D gene: TRBD1; clone size: -; J gene: TRBJ2-7; CDR3 DNA: TGTGCCAGCAGTTACTTCCAGACAGGGGACGACGAGCAGTACTTC; CDR3 protein: CASSYFQTGDDEQYF
V gene: TRBV9; D gene: -; clone size: -; J gene: TRBJ2-5; CDR3 DNA: TGTGCCAGCAGCGTGGGTGTATTCCAAGAGACCCAGTACTTC; CDR3 protein: CASSVGVFQETQYF
V gene: TRBV9; D gene: -; clone size: -; J gene: TRBJ2-3; CDR3 DNA: TGTGCCAGCAGCACAACGAATATAGGAGATACGCAGTATTTT; CDR3 protein: CASSTTNIGDTQYF
V gene: TRBV25-1; D gene: -; clone size: -; J gene: TRBJ2-5; CDR3 DNA: TGTGCCAGCAGTGACGGCCAAGAGACCCAGTACTTC; CDR3 protein: CASSDGQETQYF
V gene: TRBV7-9; D gene: TRBD1; clone size: -; J gene: TRBJ2-7; CDR3 DNA: TGTGCCAGCAGCTTAAGCGGGACCGGGACAGGGCTCTACGAGCAGTACTTC; CDR3 protein: CASSLSGTGTGLYEQYF
V gene: TRBV15; D gene: TRBD2; clone size: -; J gene: TRBJ2-7; CDR3 DNA: TGTGCCACCAGCACCGAGTGGGCTAGCGGGGAATACGAGCAGTACTTC; CDR3 protein: CATSTEWASGEYEQYF
V gene: TRBV4-1; D gene: TRBD2; clone size: -; J gene: TRBJ2-7; CDR3 DNA: TGCGCCAGCAGCCAGGTGGGCCTGGGACTAGCTTTCTCCGAGCAGTACTTC; CDR3 protein: CASSQVGLGLAFSEQYF
V gene: TRBV18; D gene: -; clone size: -; J gene: TRBJ2-5; CDR3 DNA: TGTGCCAGCTCACCAACAGCGGAGACCCAGTACTTC; CDR3 protein: CASSPTAETQYF
V gene: TRBV5-6; D gene: -; clone size: -; J gene: TRBJ2-7; CDR3 DNA: TGTGCCAGCAGCTACCCCTCCGGGTCCTACGAGCAGTACTTC; CDR3 protein: CASSYPSGSYEQYF
V gene: TRBV4-1; D gene: TRBD1; clone size: few; J gene: TRBJ2-7; CDR3 DNA: TGCGCCAGCAGCCAAGAGGTGGGGGACAGCCTAGCCTACGAGCAGTACTTC; CDR3 protein: CASSQEVGDSLAYEQYF
V gene: TRBV6-1; D gene: -; clone size: -; J gene: TRBJ1-1; CDR3 DNA: TGTGCCAGCAGTCGAGGTGAGAACACTGAAGCTTTCTTT; CDR3 protein: CASSRGENTEAFF
V gene: TRBV6-1; D gene: -; clone size: -; J gene: TRBJ1-4; CDR3 DNA: TGTGCCAGCATGACGACCGGGGATGATGAAAAACTGTTTTTT; CDR3 protein: CASMTTGDDEKLFF
V gene: TRBV20-1; D gene: -; clone size: -; J gene: TRBJ2-2; CDR3 DNA: TGCAGTGTTCCCAACACCGGGGAGCTGTTTTTT; CDR3 protein: CSVPNTGELFF
V gene: TRBV4-2; D gene: -; clone size: -; J gene: TRBJ2-1; CDR3 DNA: TGTGCCAGCAGCAACACCGGGACGCCGGACAATGAGCAGTTCTTC; CDR3 protein: CASSNTGTPDNEQFF
V gene: TRBV9; D gene: -; clone size: -; J gene: TRBJ1-4; CDR3 DNA: TGTGCCAGCAGCGTCGGTGTGGACGAAAAACTGTTTTTT; CDR3 protein: CASSVGVDEKLFF
V gene: TRBV4-1; D gene: -; clone size: -; J gene: TRBJ2-1; CDR3 DNA: TGCGCCAGCAGCCAAGATCCCCTGGGGGTGACCTACAATGAGCAGTTCTTC; CDR3 protein: CASSQDPLGVTYNEQFF
V gene: TRBV7-3; D gene: -; clone size: -; J gene: TRBJ2-7; CDR3 DNA: TGTGCCAGCAGCTTAACCCCCGGGAAAAAGCAGTACTTC; CDR3 protein: CASSLTPGKKQYF
V gene: TRBV29-1; D gene: TRBD1; clone size: -; J gene: TRBJ2-7; CDR3 DNA: TGCAGCGTTGGGGGGACAGGGTTCGTCGAGCAGTACTTC; CDR3 protein: CSVGGTGFVEQYF
V gene: TRBV9; D gene: -; clone size: -; J gene: TRBJ2-6; CDR3 DNA: TGTGCCAGCAGCGTAGGGGGCCCTGGGGCCAACGTCCTGACTTTC; CDR3 protein: CASSVGGPGANVLTF
V gene: TRBV9; D gene: TRBD2; clone size: -; J gene: TRBJ2-2; CDR3 DNA: TGTGCCAGCAGCGTAGAGGACGGACTAGCCGGGGAGCTGTTTTTT; CDR3 protein: CASSVEDGLAGELFF
V gene: TRBV27; D gene: -; clone size: -; J gene: TRBJ1-1; CDR3 DNA: TGTGCCAGCAGCCCACTGCAGAACACTGAAGCTTTCTTT; CDR3 protein: CASSPLQNTEAFF
V gene: TRBV27; D gene: -; clone size: few; J gene: TRBJ1-1; CDR3 DNA: TGTGCCAGTATTGTGAACACTGAAGCTTTCTTT; CDR3 protein: CASIVNTEAFF
V gene: TRBV28; D gene: TRBD2; clone size: -; J gene: TRBJ2-2; CDR3 DNA: TGTGCCAGCAGTTTACAGCGGGATTTTCCCGGGGAGCTGTTTTTT; CDR3 protein: CASSLQRDFPGELFF
V gene: TRBV9; D gene: -; clone size: -; J gene: TRBJ1-2; CDR3 DNA: TGTGCCAGCAGCGTAGAAGAGGGGCCAGGCTATGGCTACACCTTC; CDR3 protein: CASSVEEGPGYGYTF
V gene: TRBV9; D gene: -; clone size: once; J gene: TRBJ2-6; CDR3 DNA: TGTGCCAGCAGCGTAGGTGGCCCCCCCTCTGGGGCCAACGTCCTGACTTTC; CDR3 protein: CASSVGGPPSGANVLTF
V gene: TRBV5-8; D gene: -; clone size: -; J gene: TRBJ2-7; CDR3 DNA: TGTGCCAGCAGCCTCCCGGAGGGATCCTACGAGCAGTACTTC; CDR3 protein: CASSLPEGSYEQYF
V gene: TRBV4-2; D gene: TRBD2; clone size: -; J gene: TRBJ2-2; CDR3 DNA: TGTGCCAGCAGCTCGCTCGATGGACTAGCGGCATTAGGAAACACCGGGGAGCTGTTTTTT; CDR3 protein: CASSSLDGLAALGNTGELFF
V gene: TRBV4-1; D gene: -; clone size: -; J gene: TRBJ1-2; CDR3 DNA: TGCGCCAGCAGCCAAGAACACAGGGCGATTCTCTATGGCTACACCTTC; CDR3 protein: CASSQEHRAILYGYTF
V gene: TRBV19; D gene: -; clone size: -; J gene: TRBJ1-2; CDR3 DNA: TGTGCCAGTAGTATAGATCTTGAGATTTCTCGGGGCTACACCTTC; CDR3 protein: CASSIDLEISRGYTF
V gene: TRBV7-9; D gene: -; clone size: -; J gene: TRBJ1-1; CDR3 DNA: TGTGCCAGCAGCGCTCAGGGTCGGACTGAAGCTTTCTTT; CDR3 protein: CASSAQGRTEAFF
V gene: TRBV9; D gene: -; clone size: once; J gene: TRBJ2-3; CDR3 DNA: TGTGCCAGCAGCGGAGATGGGGGAAGCACAGATACGCAGTATTTT; CDR3 protein: CASSGDGGSTDTQYF
V gene: TRBV5-1; D gene: -; clone size: once; J gene: TRBJ1-4; CDR3 DNA: TGCGCCAGCAGCCCTACAGGTGGGGCTAATGAAAAACTGTTTTTT; CDR3 protein: CASSPTGGANEKLFF
V gene: TRBV4-1; D gene: -; clone size: -; J gene: TRBJ2-3; CDR3 DNA: TGCGCCAGCAGCCAAGCGGCGAGCACAGATACGCAGTATTTT; CDR3 protein: CASSQAASTDTQYF
V gene: TRBV5-6; D gene: -; clone size: -; J gene: TRBJ2-1; CDR3 DNA: TGTGCCAGCAGTCCCTCCGGACTAAGCTCCTACAATGAGCAGTTCTTC; CDR3 protein: CASSPSGLSSYNEQFF
V gene: TRBV7-9; D gene: TRBD1; clone size: -; J gene: TRBJ2-7; CDR3 DNA: TGTGCCAGCAGCATTGTATCCGGGACAGGGAGTTCCGAGCAGTACTTC; CDR3 protein: CASSIVSGTGSSEQYF